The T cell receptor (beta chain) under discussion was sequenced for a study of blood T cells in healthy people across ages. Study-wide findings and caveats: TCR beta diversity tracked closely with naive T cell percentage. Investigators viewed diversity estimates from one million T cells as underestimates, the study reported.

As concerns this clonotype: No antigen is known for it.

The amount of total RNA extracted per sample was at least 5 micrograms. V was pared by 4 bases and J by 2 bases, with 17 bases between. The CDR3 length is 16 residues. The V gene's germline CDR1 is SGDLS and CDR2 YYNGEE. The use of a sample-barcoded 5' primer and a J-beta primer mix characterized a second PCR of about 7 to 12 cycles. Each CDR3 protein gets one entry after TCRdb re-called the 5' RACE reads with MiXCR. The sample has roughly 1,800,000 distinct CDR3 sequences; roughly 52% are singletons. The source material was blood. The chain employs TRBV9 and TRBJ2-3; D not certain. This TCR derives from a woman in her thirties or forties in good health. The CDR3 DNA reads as TGTGCCAGCAGCTTAAGCCCCCAGGAGAACACAGATACGCAGTATTTT. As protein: CASSLSPQENTDTQYF.